Each of the 8 T cell receptor beta chains below was sequenced from the same sample in a study of glioma-infiltrating T cells after dendritic cell vaccination. Measured with immunoSEQ multiplex PCR; TCRdb has only the in-frame clones, and not every one. The sample lists 80,000 to 100,000 clones, approximately 80% occurring once. Source: blood, taken before dendritic cell vaccination. The receptor set was obtained from a human donor with glioblastoma.

CDR3 loop: CASSLPDREAGELFF. In nucleotides, the CDR3 is TGCGCCAGCAGCCTACCTGACAGGGAAGCCGGGGAGCTGTTTTTT. The chain joins TRBV5-1 to TRBJ2-2; 7 bases are shared with TRBD1. CDR3 length: 15 amino acids. Looked up from germline, CDR1 is SGHRS and CDR2 is YFSETQ. The V and J ends lost 4 bases and 6 bases, in that order; junction bases with no gene match: 9. The variable domain in full, with the rest retrieved from reference TRBV5-1 and TRBJ2-2, is KAGVTQTPRYLIKTRGQQVTLSCSPISGHRSVSWYQQTPGQGLQFLFEYFSETQRNKGNFPGRFSGRQFSNSRSEMNVSTLELGDSALYLCASSLPDREAGELFFGEGSRLTVL.

CDR3 amino acids: CASSFRVAGNTIYF. In DNA form, the CDR3 reads TGTGCCAGCAGTTTTCGGGTCGCTGGAAACACCATATATTTT. This rearrangement joins TRBV28 to TRBJ1-3; no definite D call. CDR1 and CDR2 (germline): MDHEN, SYDVKM. The CDR3 spans 14 residues. V was clipped by 3 bases and J by 2 bases, with 8 bases between them. Complete variable domain (other parts from reference TRBV28 and TRBJ1-3): DVKVTQSSRYLVKRTGEKVFLECVQDMDHENMFWYRQDPGLGLRLIYFSYDVKMKEKGDIPEGYSVSREKKERFSLILESASTNQTSMYLCASSFRVAGNTIYFGEGSWLTVV.

The V and J genes are TRBV19 and TRBJ1-1; D gene uncertain. In germline, CDR1 is LNHDA, CDR2 SQIVND (reference sequence). Trimming removed 4 bases from V and 7 bases from J, with 13 bases in between. The CDR3 has 13 amino acids. CDR3 nucleotides: TGTGCCAGTAGTACCCTAGTTCCGGGTGAAGCTTTCTTT. Protein: CASSTLVPGEAFF.

V and J are TRBV11-2 and TRBJ1-2; the D gene is possibly TRBD1 (5 bases). Deletions cut 1 base from V and 5 bases from J, with 11 bases between. The V gene's germline CDR1 is SGHAT and CDR2 FQNNGV. CDR3 length equals 14 residues. CDR3 sequence: CASSLVGQGYGYTF. In DNA form, the CDR3 reads TGTGCCAGCAGCTTAGTCGGGCAGGGTTATGGCTACACCTTC.

The rearrangement uses TRBV19 and TRBJ1-6, with 7 nucleotides matching TRBD1. The CDR3 is 14 residues long. J was trimmed by 1 base and V by 9 bases; bases with no gene match: 3. Germline V gives CDR1 LNHDA, CDR2 SQIVND (reference sequence). The CDR3 nucleotides read TGTGCCAGCTCGGGACAGTCCTATAATTCACCCCTCCACTTT. It encodes CASSGQSYNSPLHF.

This clone was detected a few times. This sequence joins TRBV2 and TRBJ2-5, with D perhaps matching TRBD2 (6 bases). This CDR3 is built from 15 residues. Germline CDR1 reads SNHLY; CDR2 reads FYNNEI. With 2 bases removed from V and 9 bases from J, the gap between germline ends came to 19 bases. The CDR3 here is CASSERVTSSGAQYF. The CDR3 nucleotides are TGTGCCAGCAGTGAAAGGGTGACTAGTTCTGGGGCCCAGTACTTC.

CDR3 sequence: CASRGTPYGYTF. The CDR3 region has the DNA TGTGCCAGCAGAGGGACACCTTATGGCTACACCTTC. The chain is built from TRBV2 and TRBJ1-2, with D possibly matching TRBD1 (6 bases). CDR1 is SNHLY and CDR2 is FYNNEI in the germline V gene. This CDR3 has 12 residues. Trimming cost V 6 bases and J 5 bases, with 10 bases left between them.

The chain joins TRBV2 to TRBJ1-5; a possible D gene is TRBD1 (5 bases). This CDR3 comprises 13 residues. The V end lost 6 bases, the J end lost 3 bases, and 9 bases lay between the germline ends. Germline V lookup: CDR1 SNHLY, CDR2 FYNNEI. Here the CDR3 reads CASSPDTNQPQHF. CDR3 nucleotide sequence: TGTGCCAGCAGCCCGGACACCAATCAGCCCCAGCATTTT.